Included here is one T cell receptor beta chain sequence, with context. Antigen unknown. The isolated RNA, all of it, was reverse transcribed, so expressed TCRB transcripts were what got sequenced. About 3.6 million reads was the average for naive, central memory and regulatory T cell samples. Assay: immunoSEQ multiplex PCR; the TCRdb copy retains only in-frame clones and omits some. The profile covers around 160,000 clones, with roughly 9% appearing a single time and roughly 0.7% taken by the ten largest. The germline CDR1 and CDR2 sequences are SGDLS and YYNGEE. This CDR3 region has 17 residues. V dropped 4 bases and J dropped 3; count of bases not matched to a gene: 12. It was via CD45RO/CCR7/CD25/CD127/CD95/CD27 that CD4+ naive, central memory, regulatory and stem cell-like memory cells were sorted. Over 95% purity was reached by all sorted populations. The sample originates from a study of beta chain features in type 1 diabetes. Study results and caveats: The study found moderately but significantly shorter TCRB CDR3s in all four CD4+ subsets of Type 1 diabetes patients. When VDJ junctions were examined, type 1 diabetes patients showed fewer insertions and more deletions.

The V gene is TRBV9, the J gene TRBJ2-2; the match to TRBD2 covers 7 bases. The receptor comes from a woman in her 30s with type 1 diabetes. The sample was central memory CD4+ T cells from blood. This CDR3 reads CASSRGVLAEHTGELFF. For the CDR3, the DNA is TGTGCCAGCAGCCGCGGCGTCCTAGCGGAGCACACCGGGGAGCTGTTTTTT.